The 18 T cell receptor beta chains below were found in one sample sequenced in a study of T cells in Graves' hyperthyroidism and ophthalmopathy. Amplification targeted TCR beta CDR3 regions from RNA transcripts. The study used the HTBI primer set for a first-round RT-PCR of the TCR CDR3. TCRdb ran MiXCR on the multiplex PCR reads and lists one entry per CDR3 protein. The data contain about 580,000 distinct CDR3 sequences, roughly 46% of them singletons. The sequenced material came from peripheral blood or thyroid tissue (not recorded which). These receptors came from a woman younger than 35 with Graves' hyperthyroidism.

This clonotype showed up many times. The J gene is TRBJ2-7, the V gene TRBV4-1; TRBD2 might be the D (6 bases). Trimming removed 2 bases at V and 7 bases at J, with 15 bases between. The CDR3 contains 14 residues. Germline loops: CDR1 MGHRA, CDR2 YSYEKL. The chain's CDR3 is CASSQITTSLEQYF. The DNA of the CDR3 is TGCGCCAGCAGCCAAATCACGACTAGTTTAGAGCAGTACTTC.

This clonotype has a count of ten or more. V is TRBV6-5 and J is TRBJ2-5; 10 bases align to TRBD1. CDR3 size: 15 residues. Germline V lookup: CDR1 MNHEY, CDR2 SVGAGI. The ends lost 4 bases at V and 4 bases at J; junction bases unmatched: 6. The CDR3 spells CASSSPGQGRETQYF. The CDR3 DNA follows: TGTGCCAGCAGTTCTCCGGGACAGGGGCGAGAGACCCAGTACTTC.

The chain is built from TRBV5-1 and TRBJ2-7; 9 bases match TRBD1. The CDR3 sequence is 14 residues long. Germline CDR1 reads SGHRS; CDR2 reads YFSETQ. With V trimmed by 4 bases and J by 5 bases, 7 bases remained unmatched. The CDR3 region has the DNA TGCGCCAGCAGCACAGGGGGCAAGTACCACGAGCAGTACTTC. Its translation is CASSTGGKYHEQYF.

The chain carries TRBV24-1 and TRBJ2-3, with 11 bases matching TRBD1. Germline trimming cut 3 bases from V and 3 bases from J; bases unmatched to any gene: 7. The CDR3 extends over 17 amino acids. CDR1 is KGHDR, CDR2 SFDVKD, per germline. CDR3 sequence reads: CATSDPGTGGKTDTQYF. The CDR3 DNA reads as TGTGCCACCAGTGATCCCGGGACAGGGGGTAAGACAGATACGCAGTATTTT.

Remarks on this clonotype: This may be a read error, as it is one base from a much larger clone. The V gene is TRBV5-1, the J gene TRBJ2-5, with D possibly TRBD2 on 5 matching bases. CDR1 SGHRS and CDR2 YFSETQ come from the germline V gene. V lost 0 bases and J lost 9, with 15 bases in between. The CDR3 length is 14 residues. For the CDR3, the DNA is TGCGCCAGCAGCTTGGTTGTCCGGGGTGAGGCCCAGTACTTC. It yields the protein CASSLVVRGEAQYF.

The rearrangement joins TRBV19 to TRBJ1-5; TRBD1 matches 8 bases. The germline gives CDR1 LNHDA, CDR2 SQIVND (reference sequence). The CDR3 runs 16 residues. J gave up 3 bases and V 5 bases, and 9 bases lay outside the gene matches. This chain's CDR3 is CASSASDRGDNQPQHF. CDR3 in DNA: TGTGCCAGTAGTGCCTCCGACAGGGGCGACAATCAGCCCCAGCATTTT.

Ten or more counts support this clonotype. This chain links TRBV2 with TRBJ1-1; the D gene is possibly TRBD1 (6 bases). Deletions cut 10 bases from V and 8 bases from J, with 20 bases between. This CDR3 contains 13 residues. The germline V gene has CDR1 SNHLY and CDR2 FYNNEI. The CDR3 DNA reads TGTGCCACCTCAAGGGGGGGGGAGTTCGAAGCTTTCTTT. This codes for CATSRGGEFEAFF.

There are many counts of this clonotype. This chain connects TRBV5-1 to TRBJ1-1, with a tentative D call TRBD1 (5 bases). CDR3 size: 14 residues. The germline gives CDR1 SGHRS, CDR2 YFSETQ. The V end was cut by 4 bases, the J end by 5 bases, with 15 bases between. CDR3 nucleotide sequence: TGCGCCAGCAGCGGCGGGGGTTTTAGTACTGAAGCTTTCTTT. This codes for CASSGGGFSTEAFF.

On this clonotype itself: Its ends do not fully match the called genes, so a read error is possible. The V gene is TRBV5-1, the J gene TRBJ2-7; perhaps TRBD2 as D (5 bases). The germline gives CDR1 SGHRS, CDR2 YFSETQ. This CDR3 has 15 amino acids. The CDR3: CASSFVAENTGELYF. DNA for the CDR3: TGCGCCAGCAGCTTTGTGGCCGAGAACACCGGGGAGCTGTACTTC.

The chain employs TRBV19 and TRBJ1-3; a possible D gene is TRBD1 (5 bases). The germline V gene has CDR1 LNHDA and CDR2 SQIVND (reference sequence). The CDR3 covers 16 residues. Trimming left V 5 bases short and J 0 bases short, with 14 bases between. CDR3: CASSPSTAYSGNTIYF. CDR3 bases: TGTGCCAGTAGTCCCTCGACAGCGTACTCTGGAAACACCATATATTTT. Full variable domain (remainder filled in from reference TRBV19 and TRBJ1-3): DGGITQSPKYLFRKEGQNVTLSCEQNLNHDAMYWYRQDPGQGLRLIYYSQIVNDFQKGDIAEGYSVSREKKESFPLTVTSAQKNPTAFYLCASSPSTAYSGNTIYFGEGSWLTVV.

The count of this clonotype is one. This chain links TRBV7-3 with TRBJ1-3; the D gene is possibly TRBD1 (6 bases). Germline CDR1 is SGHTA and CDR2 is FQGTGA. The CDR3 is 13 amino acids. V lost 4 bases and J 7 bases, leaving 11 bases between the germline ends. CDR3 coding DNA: TGTGCCAGCAGCTCGGACAGCCAGAACACCATATATTTT. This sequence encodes CASSSDSQNTIYF.

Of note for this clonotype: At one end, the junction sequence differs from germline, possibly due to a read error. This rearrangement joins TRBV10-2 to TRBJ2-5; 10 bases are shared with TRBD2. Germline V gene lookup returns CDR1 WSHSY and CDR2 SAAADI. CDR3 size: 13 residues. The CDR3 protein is CASTGTSEETRYF. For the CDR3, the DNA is TGCGCCAGCACAGGGACTAGCGAAGAGACCCGGTACTTC.

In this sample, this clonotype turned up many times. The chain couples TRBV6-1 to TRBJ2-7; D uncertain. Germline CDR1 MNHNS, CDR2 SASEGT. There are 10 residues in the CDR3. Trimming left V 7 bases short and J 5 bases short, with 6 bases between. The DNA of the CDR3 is TGTGCCAGCACCCTTGACGAGCAGTACTTC. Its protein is CASTLDEQYF.

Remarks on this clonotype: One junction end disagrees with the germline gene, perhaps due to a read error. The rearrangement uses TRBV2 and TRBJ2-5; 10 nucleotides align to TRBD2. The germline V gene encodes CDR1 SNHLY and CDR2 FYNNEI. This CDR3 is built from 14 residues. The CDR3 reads CASTWTSGGGTSDF. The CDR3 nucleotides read TGTGCCAGCACCTGGACTAGCGGAGGAGGGACCAGTGACTTC.

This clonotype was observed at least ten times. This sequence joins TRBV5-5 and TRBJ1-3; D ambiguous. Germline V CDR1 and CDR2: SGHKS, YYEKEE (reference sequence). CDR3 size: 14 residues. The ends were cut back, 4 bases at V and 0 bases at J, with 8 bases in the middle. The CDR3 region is CASSTTSSGNTIYF. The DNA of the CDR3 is TGTGCCAGCAGCACCACAAGCTCTGGAAACACCATATATTTT.

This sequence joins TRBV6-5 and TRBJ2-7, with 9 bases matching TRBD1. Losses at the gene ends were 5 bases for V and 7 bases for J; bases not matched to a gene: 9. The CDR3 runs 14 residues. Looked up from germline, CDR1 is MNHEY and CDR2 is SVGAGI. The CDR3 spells CASSHTGGAREQYF. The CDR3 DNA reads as TGTGCCAGCAGTCATACAGGGGGCGCACGGGAGCAGTACTTC.

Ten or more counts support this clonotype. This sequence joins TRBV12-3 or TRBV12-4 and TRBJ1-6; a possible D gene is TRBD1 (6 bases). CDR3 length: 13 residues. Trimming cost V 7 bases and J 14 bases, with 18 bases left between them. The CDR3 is CASTPRGSWSLHF. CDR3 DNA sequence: TGTGCCAGCACCCCAAGGGGGTCTTGGTCCCTCCACTTT.

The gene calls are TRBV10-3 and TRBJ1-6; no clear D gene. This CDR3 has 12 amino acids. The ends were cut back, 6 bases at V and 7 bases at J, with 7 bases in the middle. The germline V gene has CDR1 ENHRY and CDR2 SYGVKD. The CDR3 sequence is CAISHRNSPLHF. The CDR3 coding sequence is TGTGCCATCAGCCACCGGAATTCACCCCTCCACTTT.